The T cell receptor (beta chain) under discussion was sequenced for a study of blood T cell repertoires in COVID-19. TCRdb's copy holds only in-frame clones and misses some; the assay was immunoSEQ multiplex PCR. The sample contains over 250,000 clones, more than 90% of which appear only once. Trimming took 2 bases from V and 2 from J, leaving 10 bases between them. The germline V gene encodes CDR1 SGHRS and CDR2 YFSETQ. The CDR3 consists of 14 residues. J is TRBJ1-1 and V is TRBV5-1; D is possibly TRBD1 (6 bases). The origin of this receptor is a person under 30 with COVID-19, enrolled during active disease. Sequenced material: peripheral blood. CDR3 sequence reads: CASSLQGPNTEAFF. The CDR3 region has the DNA TGCGCCAGCAGCTTACAGGGCCCAAACACTGAAGCTTTCTTT. Full variable domain (rest looked up from reference TRBV5-1 and TRBJ1-1): KAGVTQTPRYLIKTRGQQVTLSCSPISGHRSVSWYQQTPGQGLQFLFEYFSETQRNKGNFPGRFSGRQFSNSRSEMNVSTLELGDSALYLCASSLQGPNTEAFFGQGTRLTVV.